This is a list of T cell receptor beta chains from one sample in a study of CD8+CD57+ T cells in acquired aplastic anemia. One entry per CDR3 protein results from TCRdb running MiXCR on the reads. The sample holds hundreds of thousands of distinct CDR3 sequences; 65% to 80% are singletons and the top ten take 4%. The material sequenced was sorted CD4+, CD8+, or CD8+CD57+ T cells (not recorded which) from PBMCs. These receptors were taken from a human donor in good health, serving as a control. The CDR3 runs from the conserved cysteine through the conserved F or W. The order of the fields is CDR3 length, D gene, J gene, clone size, V gene, CDR3 protein, CDR3 DNA. The D gene is left open where the match is weak. For some rows the clone size is stated as once, few or many, or as a class when expanded; others skip it.

>14|NA|TRBJ1-5|many|TRBV19
CASSIVQGNQPQHF
TGTGCCAGTAGTATAGTTCAGGGCAATCAGCCCCAGCATTTT
>14|TRBD1|TRBJ1-1|NA|TRBV5-4
CASRQGGGWTEAFF
TGTGCCAGCCGCCAAGGGGGCGGTTGGACTGAAGCTTTCTTT
>14|NA|TRBJ1-2|NA|TRBV7-9
CATSRDRTETFYSF
TGTGCCACCAGCAGAGATCGTACAGAAACCTTCTATAGCTTC
>15|NA|TRBJ1-1|NA|TRBV7-2
CASSFSLGASGKAFF
TGCGCCAGCAGCTTTAGTTTAGGGGCCTCTGGCAAAGCTTTCTTT
>14|NA|TRBJ1-3|NA|TRBV7-2
CASSLEGASGTGYF
TGTGCCAGCAGCTTAGAGGGCGCCTCCGGGACCGGCTACTTT
>12|NA|TRBJ1-2|once|TRBV11-2
CASSRSEERYTF
TGTGCCAGCAGCAGATCGGAAGAGCGCTACACCTTC
>13|TRBD2|TRBJ2-7|few|TRBV19
CASSLAGGYEQYF
TGTGCCAGTTCACTAGCGGGAGGGTACGAGCAGTACTTC
>14|NA|TRBJ1-2|NA|TRBV20-1
CSASRLQINYGYTF
TGCAGTGCTAGCCGTCTACAGATCAATTATGGCTACACCTTC
>14|TRBD1|TRBJ2-7|once|TRBV20-1
CSAPNRGWGHEQYF
TGCAGTGCCCCGAACAGGGGCTGGGGCCACGAGCAGTACTTC
>12|NA|TRBJ2-2|NA|TRBV2
CASRTYTGELFF
TGTGCCAGCCGGACCTACACCGGGGAGCTGTTTTTT
>13|NA|TRBJ1-1|few|TRBV15
CATSTRLNTEAFF
TGTGCCACCAGCACGAGATTGAACACTGAAGCTTTCTTT
>14|NA|TRBJ2-7|NA|TRBV2
CASSSLRQANQQYF
TGTGCCAGCAGTTCACTGCGGCAGGCCAATCAGCAGTACTTC
>14|TRBD2|TRBJ2-3|once|TRBV11-2
CASSVTSGPDTQYF
TGTGCCAGCAGCGTAACTAGCGGGCCAGATACGCAGTATTTT
>12|TRBD1|TRBJ1-1|NA|TRBV10-3
CATIGQGTEAFF
TGTGCCACTATTGGACAGGGGACTGAAGCTTTCTTT
>14|NA|TRBJ1-4|NA|TRBV7-2
CASCREGDNERLFF
TGCGCCAGCTGCCGGGAGGGGGATAATGAAAGACTGTTTTTT
>15|TRBD2|TRBJ2-7|NA|TRBV11-1
CASSRSGLGLNEQHF
TGTGCCAGCAGCCGGAGCGGACTAGGATTGAACGAGCAGCACTTC
>14|NA|TRBJ2-7|NA|TRBV24-1
CARERGSRAYEQYF
TGTGCAAGAGAAAGGGGTTCTAGGGCCTACGAGCAGTACTTC
>15|NA|TRBJ2-1|NA|TRBV25-1
CASSEPGTSYNGQFF
TGTGCCAGCAGTGAGCCCGGGACTTCTTACAATGGGCAGTTCTTC
>11|NA|TRBJ2-5|NA|TRBV15
CATSSKGTQYF
TGTGCCACCAGCAGCAAAGGGACCCAGTACTTC
>15|TRBD2|TRBJ2-2|NA|TRBV7-2
CASSLGTSATEELFF
TGCGCCAGCAGCTTGGGTACTAGCGCAACCGAGGAGCTGTTTTTT
>14|NA|TRBJ2-3|NA|TRBV2
CASSETRNSAEPYF
TGTGCCAGCAGCGAAACCAGGAACTCCGCTGAGCCGTACTTT
>15|TRBD1|TRBJ1-6|NA|TRBV6-6
CASGYRGDNNSPLHF
TGTGCCAGCGGTTACAGGGGAGATAATAATTCACCCCTCCACTTT
>15|NA|TRBJ1-6|NA|TRBV10-2
CASSASGSSYNDQFF
TGCGCCAGCAGTGCGAGCGGATCGTCCTACAATGACCAGTTCTTT
>17|NA|TRBJ2-6|NA|TRBV7-2
CASSFLGADFGGNVLTF
TGTGCCAGCAGCTTTCTGGGGGCGGACTTTGGGGGCAACGTCCTGACTTTC
>15|TRBD2|TRBJ2-5|NA|TRBV20-1
CSARDLAGGPETQYF
TGCAGTGCTAGAGATTTAGCGGGGGGGCCAGAGACCCAGTACTTC
>17|NA|TRBJ2-2|NA|TRBV7-8
CASSLRGGLTSSGELFF
TGTGCCAGCAGCTTGCGTGGGGGACTCACCTCCTCCGGGGAGCTGTTTTTT
>14|TRBD1|TRBJ2-7|NA|TRBV19
CASSSDRLWFQQYF
TGTGCCAGTAGCTCGGACAGGTTGTGGTTCCAGCAGTACTTC
>14|NA|TRBJ2-7|many|TRBV20-1
CSARAPGRATEQYF
TGCAGTGCTAGAGCACCGGGCAGGGCAACTGAGCAGTACTTC
>11|NA|TRBJ2-7|many|TRBV10-1
CASSSEREQYF
TGCGCCAGCAGCTCAGAACGCGAGCAGTACTTC
>12|NA|TRBJ2-3|many|TRBV12-3/TRBV12-4
CASRQHTDTQYF
TGTGCCAGCAGACAGCACACAGATACGCAGTATTTT
>14|NA|TRBJ2-7|NA|TRBV5-1
CTSSVERHSCEQYF
TGTACCAGCAGTGTCGAACGGCACTCCTGCGAGCAGTACTTC
>13|NA|TRBJ2-7|few|TRBV10-3
CATIGKGTYEQYF
TGTGCGACCATAGGGAAGGGAACCTACGAGCAGTACTTT
>16|NA|TRBJ1-2|NA|TRBV9
CASSEGGGRDSYGYTF
TGTGCCAGCAGCGAAGGGGGAGGGAGAGACAGCTATGGCTACACCTTC
>17|NA|TRBJ2-7|NA|TRBV19
CASSPPDRRRGGGEQYF
TGTGCCAGTAGTCCCCCCGACAGACGTCGGGGTGGTGGGGAGCAGTACTTC
>14|NA|TRBJ2-3|once|TRBV20-1
CSARVVAGTDTQYF
TGCAGTGCTAGAGTGGTGGCGGGGACAGATACGCAGTATTTT
>15|TRBD2|TRBJ2-5|many|TRBV30
CAWSPTPGGEETQYF
TGTGCCTGGAGCCCTACGCCCGGGGGGGAAGAGACCCAGTACTTC
>14|NA|TRBJ2-5|NA|TRBV20-1
CSARGTEREKTQYF
TGCAGTGCTAGAGGTACAGAGCGTGAAAAGACCCAGTACTTC
>14|TRBD1|TRBJ2-5|few|TRBV20-1
CSARGQLQQETQYF
TGCAGTGCTAGGGGACAGCTCCAACAAGAGACCCAGTACTTC
>17|TRBD2|TRBJ2-3|NA|TRBV11-3
CASSPIGASGGTDTQYF
TGTGCCAGCAGCCCTATCGGGGCTAGCGGGGGTACAGATACGCAGTATTTT
>13|TRBD1|TRBJ2-7|many|TRBV4-3
CASSQFTGDEQYF
TGCGCCAGCAGCCAATTTACAGGGGACGAGCAGTACTTC
>15|NA|TRBJ1-2|few|TRBV20-1
CSALRQGLTGYGYTF
TGCAGTGCTTTACGCCAGGGGTTGACTGGCTATGGCTACACCTTC
>14|TRBD1|TRBJ2-3|many|TRBV12-3/TRBV12-4
CASYRGLLTDTQYF
TGTGCCAGCTACAGGGGGCTGTTGACAGATACGCAGTATTTT
>16|TRBD2|TRBJ2-1|once|TRBV7-9
CASSLSGEDVVDEQFF
TGTGCCAGCAGCCTTAGCGGGGAGGATGTAGTGGATGAGCAGTTCTTC
>11|NA|TRBJ1-2|NA|TRBV10-2
CASSESLGYTF
TGCGCCAGCAGTGAGTCTCTTGGCTACACCTTC
>14|TRBD1|TRBJ2-7|few|TRBV19
CASRRTTGAYEQYF
TGTGCCAGTAGACGGACGACAGGGGCCTACGAGCAGTACTTC
>15|NA|TRBJ2-2|NA|TRBV6-2/TRBV6-3
CASMLMVQGRRELFF
TGTGCCAGCATGTTAATGGTGCAGGGACGCCGGGAGCTGTTTTTT
>16|NA|TRBJ2-7|NA|TRBV5-4
CASSDGTTSTSYEQYF
TGTGCCAGCAGCGATGGAACTACATCAACCTCCTACGAGCAGTACTTC
>13|NA|TRBJ1-4|NA|TRBV20-1
CSARGRGNQKLFF
TGCAGTGCTAGAGGTAGGGGCAATCAAAAACTGTTTTTT
>15|TRBD2|TRBJ2-2|few|TRBV7-2
CASSPLAGFTGELFF
TGTGCCAGCTCACCACTAGCGGGGTTTACCGGGGAGCTGTTTTTT
>13|NA|TRBJ2-6|few|TRBV29-1
CSVLRTGANVLTF
TGCAGCGTTCTTCGGACAGGGGCCAACGTCCTGACTTTC
>13|TRBD1|TRBJ2-1|NA|TRBV19
CASTTGGNNEQFF
TGTGCCAGTACTACAGGGGGGAACAATGAGCAGTTCTTC
>14|NA|TRBJ2-5|many|TRBV11-2
CASSLVGGLETQYF
TGTGCCAGCTCCCTGGTCGGGGGGCTTGAGACCCAGTACTTC
>17|NA|TRBJ1-2|many|TRBV19
CASSIGGFVNLNYGYTF
TGTGCCAGTAGTATTGGAGGGTTCGTCAACCTTAACTATGGCTACACCTTC
>15|NA|TRBJ1-1|NA|TRBV9
CASSVDGASTYEPFF
TGTGCCAGCAGCGTCGACGGGGCGTCGACCTACGAGCCTTTCTTT